These 16 T cell receptor beta chains share one sample of origin, sequenced in a study of T-cell memory formation after mild COVID-19. MiXCR was run by TCRdb on the 5' RACE reads, yielding one entry per CDR3 protein. The sample yields around 55,000 distinct CDR3 sequences, over 7.5% seen once. The sequenced sample consisted of PBMCs or a T cell subset sorted from them (not recorded which). The receptors derive from a man between 18 and 35 years old who had mild COVID-19 (a few samples of this study predate the infection). Cell type and time point are not known.

The chain links TRBV7-9 to TRBJ2-5, with 10 bases lining up with TRBD2. Germline loops: CDR1 SEHNR, CDR2 FQNEAQ (reference sequence). The trim removed 5 bases at V and 0 bases at J, leaving 12 bases unmatched. This CDR3 has 18 amino acids. CDR3 DNA: TGTGCCAGCAGCCAAAGGGGTCTAGCGGGGGAGAACCAAGAGACCCAGTACTTC. This sequence encodes CASSQRGLAGENQETQYF. The full variable domain, with the rest looked up from reference TRBV7-9 and TRBJ2-5, is DTGVSQNPRHKITKRGQNVTFRCDPISEHNRLYWYRQTLGQGPEFLTYFQNEAQLEKSRLLSDRFSAERPKGSFSTLEIQRTEQGDSAMYLCASSQRGLAGENQETQYFGPGTRLLVL.

This clonotype was counted only a few times. V usage is TRBV7-2 and J usage is TRBJ1-1, with unresolved D. Germline V gene sequence: CDR1 SGHTA, CDR2 FQGNSA. CDR3 length: 13 amino acids. Trimming removed 2 bases from V and 2 bases from J, with 6 bases in between. The chain's CDR3 is CASSLLYNTEAFF. CDR3 nucleotide sequence: TGTGCCAGCAGCTTACTTTATAACACTGAAGCTTTCTTT.

This clonotype was seen ten or more times. The chain joins TRBV5-1 to TRBJ2-1, with 12 positions matching TRBD1. Germline CDR1 is SGHRS and CDR2 is YFSETQ. J gave up 8 bases and V 4 bases, and 7 bases lay outside the gene matches. This CDR3 contains 15 residues. CDR3: CASSPGQGAFHEQFF. Here the CDR3 DNA reads TGCGCCAGCAGCCCGGGACAGGGGGCATTCCATGAGCAGTTCTTC.

CDR3 in amino acids: CASSPTGMKSPLHF. CDR3 DNA: TGTGCCAGCAGTCCAACAGGGATGAAATCACCCCTCCACTTT. The V and J genes are TRBV12-3 or TRBV12-4 and TRBJ1-6, with a possible D match to TRBD1 (6 bases). Deletions cut 5 bases from V and 10 bases from J, with 15 bases between. The length of the CDR3 is 14 residues.

The chain has TRBV7-2 and TRBJ2-3; 15 bases are shared with TRBD2. The germline gives CDR1 SGHTA, CDR2 FQGNSA. V lost 3 bases to trimming and J lost 7 bases; unmatched junction nucleotides: 2. The CDR3 is 15 residues long. The CDR3 region is CASSLGLAGGNTQYF. The DNA of the CDR3 is TGTGCCAGCAGCTTGGGACTAGCGGGGGGTAATACGCAGTATTTT.

The V call is TRBV19, the J call TRBJ1-1; D not resolved. Germline V gene lookup returns CDR1 LNHDA and CDR2 SQIVND (reference sequence). CDR3 length equals 13 residues. V was clipped by 4 bases and J by 4 bases, with 10 bases between them. The CDR3 spells CASSNEPSTEAFF. CDR3 bases: TGTGCCAGTAGTAACGAACCCAGCACTGAAGCTTTCTTT.

This clonotype was recorded a few times. This chain connects TRBV10-3 to TRBJ1-6; no clear D. With 0 bases removed from V and 5 bases from J, the gap between germline ends came to 8 bases. This CDR3 region has 15 residues. Germline V gene lookup returns CDR1 ENHRY and CDR2 SYGVKD. The CDR3 DNA reads TGTGCCATCAGTGAGTCGGCCGGCGATAATTCACCCCTCCACTTT. Protein sequence: CAISESAGDNSPLHF.

DNA for the CDR3: TGCAGCGTTGTTGGGGGAGGGGAGACCCAGTACTTC. Translated: CSVVGGGETQYF. The chain carries TRBV29-1 and TRBJ2-5, with TRBD2 matching 7 bases. The CDR3 is 12 amino acids. J lost 5 bases, V lost 4 bases, and 4 bases had no gene match. Per germline, CDR1 SQVTM and CDR2 ANQGSEA.

This chain connects TRBV7-6 to TRBJ2-3; D unclear. The CDR3 extends over 13 amino acids. The germline V and J ends were trimmed by 2 bases and 4 bases, with 7 bases remaining between them. Germline V gene lookup returns CDR1 SGHVS and CDR2 FNYEAQ. In DNA form, the CDR3 reads TGTGCCAGCAGCTTACTTCAGGCAGATACGCAGTATTTT. This sequence encodes CASSLLQADTQYF. The entire variable domain, with the rest obtained from reference TRBV7-6 and TRBJ2-3, is as follows: GAGVSQSPRYKVTKRGQDVALRCDPISGHVSLYWYRQALGQGPEFLTYFNYEAQQDKSGLPNDRFSAERPEGSISTLTIQRTEQRDSAMYRCASSLLQADTQYFGPGTRLTVL.

The chain joins TRBV7-2 to TRBJ2-3; D is perhaps TRBD1 (5 bases). Per the germline V gene, CDR1 is SGHTA and CDR2 is FQGNSA. This CDR3 comprises 14 residues. The ends were cut back, 5 bases at V and 6 bases at J, with 15 bases in the middle. CDR3 bases: TGTGCCAGCAGCGCACGACAGTTTCCTGATACGCAGTATTTT. Translating gives CASSARQFPDTQYF.

The table lists this clonotype with a few counts. This chain uses TRBV6-5 with TRBJ1-1, with D perhaps matching TRBD1 (5 bases). Germline-derived CDR1 and CDR2 are MNHEY and SVGAGI. This CDR3 is 15 amino acids long. Trimming cost V 7 bases and J 8 bases, with 23 bases left between them. CDR3 DNA sequence: TGTGCCAGCACCACACCAGGGAGGGGATTTGCCGAAGCTTTCTTT. As protein: CASTTPGRGFAEAFF.

This clonotype was seen more than once but under ten times. J is TRBJ1-5 and V is TRBV9; a possible D gene is TRBD1 (5 bases). Germline lookup yields CDR1 SGDLS and CDR2 YYNGEE. Trimming removed 0 bases from V and 9 bases from J, with 10 bases in between. This CDR3 has 13 residues. In nucleotides, the CDR3 is TGTGCCAGCAGCGTAGCTTCCGGGGGGCCCCAGCATTTT. It codes for CASSVASGGPQHF.

This clonotype was counted only a few times. The chain uses TRBV4-3 and TRBJ2-3; 7 nucleotides match TRBD2. The germline V gene has CDR1 LGHNA and CDR2 YSLEER. V lost 4 bases and J lost 2; bases outside the gene matches: 6. The CDR3 is 15 amino acids. CDR3 in DNA: TGCGCCAGCAGCCGGTCTAGCGGATACACAGATACGCAGTATTTT. Protein product: CASSRSSGYTDTQYF.

This clonotype was counted at least ten times. The gene calls are TRBV12-3 or TRBV12-4 and TRBJ2-3, with D possibly being TRBD1 (6 bases). V was shortened by 7 bases and J by 6 bases, with 17 bases between the two germline ends. CDR3 length equals 14 residues. The CDR3 DNA reads TGTGCCAGCACCCAAGGCAGGGGATGGGATACGCAGTATTTT. Residues: CASTQGRGWDTQYF.

This clonotype was detected only a few times. This chain links TRBV29-1 with TRBJ1-1, with TRBD1 as a possible D gene (6 bases). The ends were cut back, 3 bases at V and 7 bases at J, with 21 bases in the middle. The CDR3 runs to 15 residues. Germline lookup yields CDR1 SQVTM and CDR2 ANQGSEA. CDR3 region: CSVDTRQGKLGEAFF. For the CDR3, the DNA is TGCAGCGTTGACACAAGGCAGGGGAAGTTGGGTGAAGCTTTCTTT.

There are many counts of this clonotype. J is TRBJ2-3 and V is TRBV7-6; 9 positions agree with TRBD2. The CDR3 extends over 17 amino acids. CDR1 and CDR2 (germline): SGHVS, FNYEAQ. J lost 3 bases, V lost 1 base, and 8 bases had no gene match. The CDR3, as DNA: TGTGCCAGCAGCTTAGAAGGGGTAGCGGGGGTAACAGATACGCAGTATTTT. This translates into CASSLEGVAGVTDTQYF.